This TCR beta chain was identified during a study of blood T cell repertoires in COVID-19. Some clones are missing from TCRdb's copy, which holds only in-frame ones; the method was immunoSEQ multiplex PCR. The sample has roughly 200,000 clones, roughly three quarters seen once. V lost 1 base and J 2 bases, leaving 14 bases between the germline ends. The CDR3 is 16 amino acids. Germline values: CDR1 SGHNT, CDR2 YYREEE (reference sequence). Enrolled during active infection, Seattle patients were then followed longitudinally. This TCR came from a woman aged 40 to 49 with COVID-19, enrolled during active disease. V is TRBV5-4 and J is TRBJ2-3, with a tentative D call TRBD1 (6 bases). Sequencing input: peripheral blood. The CDR3, as DNA: TGTGCCAGCAGCTTGAAACAGGGTGAGCACACAGATACGCAGTATTTT. Protein: CASSLKQGEHTDTQYF.